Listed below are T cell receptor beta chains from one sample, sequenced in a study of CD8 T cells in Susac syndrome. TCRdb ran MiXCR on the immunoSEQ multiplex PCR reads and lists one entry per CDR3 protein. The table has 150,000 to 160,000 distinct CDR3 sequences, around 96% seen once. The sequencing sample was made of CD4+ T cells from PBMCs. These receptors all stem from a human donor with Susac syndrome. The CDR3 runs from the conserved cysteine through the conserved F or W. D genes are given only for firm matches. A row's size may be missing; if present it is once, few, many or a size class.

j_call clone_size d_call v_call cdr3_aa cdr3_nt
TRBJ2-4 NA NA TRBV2 CASKWEVENIQYF TGTGCCAGCAAATGGGAGGTGGAAAACATTCAGTACTTC
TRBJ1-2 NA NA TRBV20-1 CSAAPTGLYGYTF TGCAGTGCTGCTCCCACGGGGCTCTATGGCTACACCTTC
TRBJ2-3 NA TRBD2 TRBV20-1 CSAPGLAGADTQYF TGCAGTGCTCCGGGACTAGCGGGGGCAGATACGCAGTATTTT
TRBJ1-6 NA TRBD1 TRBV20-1 CSARGQGGSPLHF TGCAGTGCTAGGGGGCAGGGGGGTTCACCCCTCCACTTT
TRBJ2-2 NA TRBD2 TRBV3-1 CASSQSGGNTGELFF TGTGCCAGCAGCCAAAGCGGGGGGAACACCGGGGAGCTGTTTTTT
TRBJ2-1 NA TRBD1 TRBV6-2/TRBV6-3 CASKNTGTGPNNEQFF TGTGCCAGCAAAAATACCGGGACAGGGCCTAACAATGAGCAGTTCTTC
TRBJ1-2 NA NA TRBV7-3 CASSQGQGNYGYTF TGTGCCAGCTCTCAAGGGCAGGGCAACTATGGCTACACCTTC
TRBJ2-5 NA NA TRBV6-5 CASTAGKGTQYF TGTGCGAGTACGGCGGGGAAGGGGACCCAGTACTTC
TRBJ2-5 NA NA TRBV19 CATGAEAKETQYF TGTGCCACCGGGGCGGAGGCCAAAGAGACCCAGTACTTC
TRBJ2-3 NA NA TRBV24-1 CATSDGPTDTQYF TGTGCCACCAGTGATGGCCCCACAGATACGCAGTATTTT
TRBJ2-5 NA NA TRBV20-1 CSAIMFAGAGETQYF TGCAGTGCGATCATGTTCGCGGGGGCGGGAGAGACCCAGTACTTC
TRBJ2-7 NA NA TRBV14 CASSRRGTGDEQYF TGTGCCAGCAGCCGTCGGGGAACCGGGGACGAGCAGTACTTC
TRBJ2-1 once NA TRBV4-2 CASSQERRFYNEQFF TGTGCCAGCAGCCAAGAAAGGCGGTTCTACAATGAGCAGTTCTTC
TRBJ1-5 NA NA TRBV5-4 CASSLAGMNQPQHF TGTGCCAGCAGCTTAGCGGGAATGAATCAGCCCCAGCATTTT
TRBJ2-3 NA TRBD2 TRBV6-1 CASSATSGALTDTQYF TGTGCCAGCAGTGCTACTAGCGGGGCCCTCACAGATACGCAGTATTTT
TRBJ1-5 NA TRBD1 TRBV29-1 CSVEQGANQPQHF TGCAGCGTGGAACAGGGGGCGAATCAGCCCCAGCATTTT
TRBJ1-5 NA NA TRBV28 CASSLAGEPQHF TGTGCCAGCAGTTTGGCAGGGGAGCCCCAGCATTTT